The rows below give T cell receptor beta chains drawn from one sample of a study of T cell changes during pregnancy in multiple sclerosis. The protocol was immunoSEQ multiplex PCR, while the TCRdb copy is restricted to in-frame clones and leaves out a portion. The repertoire holds roughly 60,000 clones, roughly 92% seen once, with approximately 1.4% in the top ten. The source was peripheral blood, collected in the second trimester of pregnancy. The receptors come from a female donor with multiple sclerosis, enrolled in a pregnancy study. Each CDR3 is given with its conserved first and last residue. The D gene is left open where the match is weak. Only part of the rows carry a size: once, few, many, or a class if the clone is expanded.

clone_size: .; v_call: TRBV4-3; j_call: TRBJ2-2; d_call: TRBD2; cdr3_aa: CASSPHSGRARAGELFF; cdr3_nt: TGCGCCAGCAGCCCCCACAGCGGGAGGGCCAGGGCCGGGGAGCTGTTTTTT
clone_size: .; v_call: TRBV27; j_call: TRBJ2-7; d_call: .; cdr3_aa: CASSRPPGDAYEQYF; cdr3_nt: TGTGCCAGCAGCAGACCTCCGGGAGACGCCTACGAGCAGTACTTC
clone_size: .; v_call: TRBV27; j_call: TRBJ1-6; d_call: .; cdr3_aa: CASWGGGNSPLHF; cdr3_nt: TGTGCCAGCTGGGGCGGGGGAAATTCACCCCTCCACTTT
clone_size: .; v_call: TRBV10-3; j_call: TRBJ2-3; d_call: TRBD1; cdr3_aa: CAISERDRGGSDTQYF; cdr3_nt: TGTGCCATCAGTGAACGGGACAGGGGCGGCTCAGATACGCAGTATTTT
clone_size: .; v_call: TRBV4-1; j_call: TRBJ2-7; d_call: TRBD2; cdr3_aa: CASSPTWLTGTSGYEQYF; cdr3_nt: TGCGCCAGCAGCCCAACATGGTTAACCGGGACTAGCGGTTACGAGCAGTACTTC
clone_size: .; v_call: TRBV30; j_call: TRBJ2-1; d_call: TRBD2; cdr3_aa: CAWSSGGLAGGNNEQFF; cdr3_nt: TGTGCCTGGAGTTCAGGGGGACTAGCGGGAGGGAACAATGAGCAGTTCTTC
clone_size: .; v_call: TRBV5-4; j_call: TRBJ2-2; d_call: TRBD2; cdr3_aa: CASSLAASGGTGELFF; cdr3_nt: TGTGCCAGCAGCTTGGCGGCTAGCGGAGGGACGGGGGAGCTGTTTTTT
clone_size: once; v_call: TRBV27; j_call: TRBJ2-7; d_call: TRBD1; cdr3_aa: CASSPDRERGEQYF; cdr3_nt: TGTGCCAGCAGCCCGGACAGGGAAAGAGGCGAGCAGTACTTC
clone_size: .; v_call: TRBV5-6; j_call: TRBJ2-1; d_call: .; cdr3_aa: CASSSRGWGYNEQFF; cdr3_nt: TGTGCCAGCAGCAGCAGGGGATGGGGCTACAATGAGCAGTTCTTC
clone_size: .; v_call: TRBV2; j_call: TRBJ1-2; d_call: .; cdr3_aa: CASSEDAGDYGYTF; cdr3_nt: TGTGCCAGCAGTGAAGACGCAGGGGATTATGGCTACACCTTC
clone_size: .; v_call: TRBV11-2; j_call: TRBJ2-2; d_call: .; cdr3_aa: CASSWDSYRELFF; cdr3_nt: TGTGCCAGCAGCTGGGACTCCTACCGGGAGCTGTTTTTT
clone_size: .; v_call: TRBV30; j_call: TRBJ2-1; d_call: .; cdr3_aa: CAWSVRVGGEQFF; cdr3_nt: TGTGCCTGGAGTGTACGCGTTGGAGGTGAGCAGTTCTTC
clone_size: .; v_call: TRBV7-3; j_call: TRBJ1-2; d_call: .; cdr3_aa: CASSYNGEGGYTF; cdr3_nt: TGTGCCAGCAGCTATAACGGGGAGGGCGGCTACACCTTC
clone_size: .; v_call: TRBV21-1; j_call: TRBJ2-1; d_call: .; cdr3_aa: CASSNPGLAVTSSYNEQFF; cdr3_nt: TGTGCCAGCAGTAACCCGGGACTAGCGGTTACGAGCTCCTACAATGAGCAGTTCTTC
clone_size: once; v_call: TRBV10-1; j_call: TRBJ1-5; d_call: TRBD1; cdr3_aa: CASSDDRDRPQHF; cdr3_nt: TGCGCCAGCAGTGACGACAGGGACCGGCCCCAGCATTTT
clone_size: .; v_call: TRBV28; j_call: TRBJ1-4; d_call: .; cdr3_aa: CASSLRQGSEKLFF; cdr3_nt: TGTGCCAGCAGTTTAAGGCAGGGAAGTGAAAAACTGTTTTTT
clone_size: .; v_call: TRBV7-2; j_call: TRBJ2-1; d_call: TRBD2; cdr3_aa: CASSLAYSGRYNEQFF; cdr3_nt: TGTGCCAGCAGCTTAGCTTATAGCGGGAGGTACAATGAGCAGTTCTTC
clone_size: .; v_call: TRBV27; j_call: TRBJ1-3; d_call: .; cdr3_aa: CASGRGGPGNTIYF; cdr3_nt: TGTGCCAGCGGAAGGGGGGGGCCTGGAAACACCATATATTTT
clone_size: .; v_call: TRBV4-1; j_call: TRBJ2-2; d_call: .; cdr3_aa: CASSSSARPGTGELFF; cdr3_nt: TGCGCCAGCAGCTCCTCCGCCCGCCCAGGGACCGGGGAGCTGTTTTTT
clone_size: .; v_call: TRBV30; j_call: TRBJ2-2; d_call: .; cdr3_aa: CAWSVAGSGPTRELFF; cdr3_nt: TGTGCCTGGAGTGTCGCTGGTAGCGGACCCACCCGGGAGCTGTTTTTT
clone_size: .; v_call: TRBV5-1; j_call: TRBJ1-1; d_call: .; cdr3_aa: CASSLALDHMNTEAFF; cdr3_nt: TGCGCCAGCAGCTTGGCCCTAGATCACATGAACACTGAAGCTTTCTTT
clone_size: .; v_call: TRBV7-9; j_call: TRBJ1-5; d_call: .; cdr3_aa: CASSTSARESQPQHF; cdr3_nt: TGTGCCAGCAGCACCTCGGCGAGGGAGAGTCAGCCCCAGCATTTT
clone_size: .; v_call: TRBV5-1; j_call: TRBJ2-7; d_call: TRBD1; cdr3_aa: CASRSTGVSEQYF; cdr3_nt: TGCGCCAGCAGGTCGACAGGGGTCTCCGAGCAGTACTTC
clone_size: .; v_call: TRBV7-7; j_call: TRBJ2-5; d_call: .; cdr3_aa: CASSLTEQETQYF; cdr3_nt: TGTGCCAGCAGCTTGACAGAGCAAGAGACCCAGTACTTC
clone_size: .; v_call: TRBV27; j_call: TRBJ2-1; d_call: TRBD2; cdr3_aa: CASSFGGRADNEQFF; cdr3_nt: TGTGCCAGCAGTTTTGGCGGGAGGGCCGACAATGAGCAGTTCTTC
clone_size: .; v_call: TRBV5-1; j_call: TRBJ2-1; d_call: .; cdr3_aa: CASSLYARRSFEQFF; cdr3_nt: TGCGCCAGCAGCTTGTACGCTAGAAGGTCTTTTGAGCAGTTCTTC
clone_size: once; v_call: TRBV7-9; j_call: TRBJ2-7; d_call: TRBD2; cdr3_aa: CASSPPGLAGDEQYF; cdr3_nt: TGTGCCAGCAGCCCCCCGGGTCTAGCGGGAGACGAGCAGTACTTC
clone_size: .; v_call: TRBV6-6; j_call: TRBJ2-3; d_call: .; cdr3_aa: CASLTENTDTQYF; cdr3_nt: TGTGCCAGCCTTACAGAAAACACAGATACGCAGTATTTT
clone_size: once; v_call: TRBV4-1; j_call: TRBJ2-7; d_call: .; cdr3_aa: CASSQASAGRPTEQYF; cdr3_nt: TGCGCCAGCAGCCAAGCATCAGCAGGGCGGCCCACCGAGCAGTACTTC
clone_size: .; v_call: TRBV30; j_call: TRBJ1-2; d_call: .; cdr3_aa: CAWSLTLGDYSYTF; cdr3_nt: TGTGCCTGGAGTTTAACTTTGGGGGACTATAGCTACACCTTC
clone_size: .; v_call: TRBV5-1; j_call: TRBJ1-1; d_call: TRBD1; cdr3_aa: CASSFSTGVAEAFF; cdr3_nt: TGCGCCAGCAGCTTTTCCACAGGGGTGGCAGAAGCTTTCTTT
clone_size: .; v_call: TRBV5-1; j_call: TRBJ2-3; d_call: TRBD2; cdr3_aa: CASSSGTRSTDTQYF; cdr3_nt: TGCGCCAGCAGCTCCGGGACTAGAAGCACAGATACGCAGTATTTT
clone_size: .; v_call: TRBV18; j_call: TRBJ1-2; d_call: .; cdr3_aa: CASSPKDRLTTSNYGYTF; cdr3_nt: TGTGCCAGCTCACCCAAAGACAGGCTGACGACCAGCAACTATGGCTACACCTTC
clone_size: .; v_call: TRBV29-1; j_call: TRBJ2-2; d_call: TRBD1; cdr3_aa: CSVRQGAGGELFF; cdr3_nt: TGCAGCGTGAGACAGGGGGCCGGCGGGGAGCTGTTTTTT
clone_size: .; v_call: TRBV5-1; j_call: TRBJ1-1; d_call: .; cdr3_aa: CASSSQGQAFF; cdr3_nt: TGCGCCAGCAGCTCACAGGGTCAAGCTTTCTTT
clone_size: .; v_call: TRBV2; j_call: TRBJ1-4; d_call: .; cdr3_aa: CASSRAQWEKLFF; cdr3_nt: TGTGCCAGCAGCAGGGCCCAATGGGAAAAACTGTTTTTT
clone_size: .; v_call: TRBV5-1; j_call: TRBJ2-7; d_call: .; cdr3_aa: CASSSGTQNHEQYF; cdr3_nt: TGCGCCAGCAGCTCTGGGACACAGAACCACGAGCAGTACTTC
clone_size: .; v_call: TRBV30; j_call: TRBJ2-4; d_call: .; cdr3_aa: CAWSTQGSIQYF; cdr3_nt: TGTGCCTGGAGTACCCAGGGGAGCATTCAGTACTTC
clone_size: .; v_call: TRBV7-9; j_call: TRBJ2-5; d_call: .; cdr3_aa: CASISYNRRDQETQYF; cdr3_nt: TGTGCCAGCATCTCATACAATCGCCGGGACCAAGAGACCCAGTACTTC
clone_size: .; v_call: TRBV5-1; j_call: TRBJ1-1; d_call: TRBD1; cdr3_aa: CASSLDRGNTEAFF; cdr3_nt: TGCGCCAGCAGCTTGGACAGGGGAAACACTGAAGCTTTCTTT
clone_size: .; v_call: TRBV4-2; j_call: TRBJ2-3; d_call: TRBD2; cdr3_aa: CASSQDDNPKLAGEADTQYF; cdr3_nt: TGTGCCAGCAGCCAAGACGACAATCCAAAACTAGCGGGAGAGGCAGATACGCAGTATTTT
clone_size: .; v_call: TRBV2; j_call: TRBJ2-1; d_call: TRBD2; cdr3_aa: CASSVAGGPRNEQFF; cdr3_nt: TGTGCCAGCAGTGTCGCGGGAGGGCCGAGAAATGAGCAGTTCTTC
clone_size: .; v_call: TRBV2; j_call: TRBJ2-1; d_call: .; cdr3_aa: CASSGPSSYNEQFF; cdr3_nt: TGTGCCAGCAGTGGACCTAGCTCCTACAATGAGCAGTTCTTC
clone_size: .; v_call: TRBV9; j_call: TRBJ2-7; d_call: .; cdr3_aa: CASSALAGETYEQYF; cdr3_nt: TGTGCCAGCAGCGCCTTGGCAGGTGAAACCTACGAGCAGTACTTC
clone_size: .; v_call: TRBV5-4; j_call: TRBJ2-1; d_call: TRBD2; cdr3_aa: CASSLGAGVYNEQFF; cdr3_nt: TGTGCCAGCAGCTTGGGAGCGGGAGTATACAATGAGCAGTTCTTC
clone_size: .; v_call: TRBV30; j_call: TRBJ2-1; d_call: TRBD2; cdr3_aa: CAWSVFVAGSEQFF; cdr3_nt: TGTGCCTGGAGTGTATTCGTAGCGGGCAGTGAGCAGTTCTTC
clone_size: .; v_call: TRBV9; j_call: TRBJ2-1; d_call: TRBD2; cdr3_aa: CASSVGLAAYNEQFF; cdr3_nt: TGTGCCAGCAGCGTCGGGCTAGCGGCTTACAATGAGCAGTTCTTC
clone_size: .; v_call: TRBV11-3; j_call: TRBJ2-1; d_call: TRBD1; cdr3_aa: CASSLDEGQGRNEQFF; cdr3_nt: TGTGCCAGCAGCTTAGACGAAGGACAGGGGCGGAATGAGCAGTTCTTC
clone_size: .; v_call: TRBV15; j_call: TRBJ2-1; d_call: TRBD2; cdr3_aa: CATSRTSGSSSYNEQFF; cdr3_nt: TGTGCCACCAGCAGAACTAGCGGGTCGAGCTCCTACAATGAGCAGTTCTTC